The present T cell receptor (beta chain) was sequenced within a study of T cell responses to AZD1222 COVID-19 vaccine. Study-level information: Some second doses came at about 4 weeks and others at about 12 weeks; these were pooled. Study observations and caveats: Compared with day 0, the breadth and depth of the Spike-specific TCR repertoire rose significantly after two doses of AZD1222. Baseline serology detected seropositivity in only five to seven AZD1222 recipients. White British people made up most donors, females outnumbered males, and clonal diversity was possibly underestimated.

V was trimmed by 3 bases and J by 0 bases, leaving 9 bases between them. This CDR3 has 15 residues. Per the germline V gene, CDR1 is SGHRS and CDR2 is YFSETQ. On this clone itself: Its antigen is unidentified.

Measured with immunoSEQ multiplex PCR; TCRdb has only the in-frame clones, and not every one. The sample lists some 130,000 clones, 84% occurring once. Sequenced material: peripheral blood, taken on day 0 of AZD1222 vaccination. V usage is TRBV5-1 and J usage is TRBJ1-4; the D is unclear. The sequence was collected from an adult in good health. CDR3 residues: CASSSRTATNEKLFF. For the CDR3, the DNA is TGCGCCAGCAGCTCCAGGACTGCAACTAATGAAAAACTGTTTTTT.